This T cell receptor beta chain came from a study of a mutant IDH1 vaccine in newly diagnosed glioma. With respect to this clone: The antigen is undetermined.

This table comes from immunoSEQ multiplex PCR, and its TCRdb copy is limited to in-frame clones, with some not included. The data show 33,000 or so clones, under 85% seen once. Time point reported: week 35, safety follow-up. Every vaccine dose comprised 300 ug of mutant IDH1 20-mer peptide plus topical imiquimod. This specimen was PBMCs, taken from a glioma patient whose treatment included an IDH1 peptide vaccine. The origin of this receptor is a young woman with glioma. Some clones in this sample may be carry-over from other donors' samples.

The CDR3 DNA reads TGTGCCAGCAGCTCTCAGGGATACGAGCAGTACTTC. Its translation: CASSSQGYEQYF. The chain combines TRBV11-2 with TRBJ2-7, with a possible D match to TRBD1 (5 bases). The CDR3 length is 12 residues. CDR1 is SGHAT, CDR2 FQNNGV, per germline. The V gene lost 4 bases and the J gene lost 4 bases, with 8 bases spanning the gap.